This paragraph covers one T cell receptor beta chain sequence. No antigen is known for it. This sample is drawn from a study of blood T cells in healthy people across ages. Study-wide background: Capture by template switching was about one barcoded beta molecule per two T cells. Broader study findings: The study could not conclusively compare naive and antigen-experienced cells, given its unsorted PBMCs. Estimated diversity that came from one million T cells was considered an underestimate.

Through a sample-barcoded 5' primer and a J-beta primer mix, a second PCR was run for about 6 to 12 cycles. From the 5' RACE reads, TCRdb called clonotypes with MiXCR, one entry per CDR3 protein. The sample contains 1,300,000 or so distinct CDR3 sequences, almost 60% of which appear only once. All donors came from Russia, were Caucasian and healthy, and spanned ages roughly 6 to 95. Sequenced material: blood. This TCR was recovered from a man between 18 and 35 years old in good health.

The CDR3 reads CASSYLGQGRTYEQYF. CDR3 DNA: TGTGCCAGCAGTTACTTGGGACAGGGGAGGACCTACGAGCAGTACTTC. The V call is TRBV6-5, the J call TRBJ2-7, with 10 bases identical to TRBD1. The V gene's germline CDR1 is MNHEY and CDR2 SVGAGI. The V and J ends lost 1 base and 2 bases, in that order; junction bases with no gene match: 5. This CDR3 is built from 16 residues.